These 3 T cell receptor beta chains were sequenced from one sample in a study of blood T cell repertoires in COVID-19. The data were produced by immunoSEQ multiplex PCR, yet TCRdb's version contains in-frame clones alone and is incomplete. Of under 200,000 clones in the sample, approximately 82% are singletons; the top ten hold around 18%. The sequenced material came from PBMCs or T cells enriched from blood (not recorded which). Receptor source: a man in his sixties who had recovered from COVID-19.

The V and J genes are TRBV28 and TRBJ1-2; no clear D. V lost 3 bases and J lost 1, with 9 bases in between. Germline V gene sequence: CDR1 MDHEN, CDR2 SYDVKM. This CDR3 is 14 amino acids long. The CDR3 reads CASSFPADNYGYTF. CDR3 in DNA: TGTGCCAGCAGTTTCCCGGCGGATAACTATGGCTACACCTTC.

The CDR3 coding sequence is TGTGGGGCGGGCAGGGGTGGATATCAGCCCCAGCATTTT. Its protein product is CGAGRGGYQPQHF. The chain uses TRBV19 and TRBJ1-5; the D gene is possibly TRBD1 (6 bases). CDR3 length: 13 residues. Germline V gives CDR1 LNHDA, CDR2 SQIVND (reference sequence). Variable domain in full (rest from reference TRBV19 and TRBJ1-5): DGGITQSPKYLFRKEGQNVTLSCEQNLNHDAMYWYRQDPGQGLRLIYYSQIVNDFQKGDIAEGYSVSREKKESFPLTVTSAQKNPTAFYLCGAGRGGYQPQHFGDGTRLSIL.

In this sample, this clone turned up a few times. The J gene is TRBJ1-5, the V gene TRBV2; 8 bases are shared with TRBD1. This CDR3 comprises 15 residues. Looked up from germline, CDR1 is SNHLY and CDR2 is FYNNEI. V lost 4 bases, J lost 4 bases, and 6 bases stayed unmatched. The CDR3 bases are TGTGCCAGCAGTGCGGGTAGACAGGGGAATCAGCCCCAGCATTTT. This gives the protein CASSAGRQGNQPQHF.